This TCR beta chain was identified during a study of T cells in Graves' hyperthyroidism and ophthalmopathy. This clonotype has a count of ten or more. Germline-derived CDR1 and CDR2 are SNHLY and FYNNEI. This CDR3 has 14 residues. The V end was cut by 4 bases, the J end by 3 bases, with 10 bases between. There were TCR beta CDR3 regions amplified from RNA transcripts. The TCR CDR3 first-round RT-PCR relied on the HTBI primer set. One entry per CDR3 protein, called by TCRdb with MiXCR from the multiplex PCR reads. The sample lists roughly 550,000 distinct CDR3 sequences, 15% to 20% occurring once. The sequenced material came from blood. The TCR was taken from a woman in her thirties with Graves' ophthalmopathy. The chain couples TRBV2 to TRBJ2-4, with a weak D call TRBD1 (6 bases). DNA for the CDR3: TGTGCCAGCAGTGCGGGGACAAACAAAAACATTCAGTACTTC. Translated, it gives CASSAGTNKNIQYF.